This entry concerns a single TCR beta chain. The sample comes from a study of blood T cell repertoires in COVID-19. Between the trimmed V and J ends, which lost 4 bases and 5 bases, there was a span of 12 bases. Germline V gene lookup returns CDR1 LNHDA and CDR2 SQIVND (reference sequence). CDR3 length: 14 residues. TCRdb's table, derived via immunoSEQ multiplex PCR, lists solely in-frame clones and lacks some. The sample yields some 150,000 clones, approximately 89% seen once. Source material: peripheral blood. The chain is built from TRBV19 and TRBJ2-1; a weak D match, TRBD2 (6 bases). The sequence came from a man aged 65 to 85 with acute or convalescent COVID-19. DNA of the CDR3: TGTGCCAGTAGTAGAGGGACTTACAACAATGAGCAGTTCTTC. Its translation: CASSRGTYNNEQFF.